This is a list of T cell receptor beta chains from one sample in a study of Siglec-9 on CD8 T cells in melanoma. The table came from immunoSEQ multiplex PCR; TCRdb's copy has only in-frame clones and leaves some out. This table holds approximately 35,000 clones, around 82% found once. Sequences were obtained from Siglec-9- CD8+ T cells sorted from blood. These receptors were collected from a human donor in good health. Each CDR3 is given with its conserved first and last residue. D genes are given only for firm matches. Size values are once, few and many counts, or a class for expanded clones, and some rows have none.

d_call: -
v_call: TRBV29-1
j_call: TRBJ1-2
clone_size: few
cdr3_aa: CSSESEGYGYTF
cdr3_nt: TGCAGCTCCGAGTCCGAAGGCTATGGCTACACCTTC

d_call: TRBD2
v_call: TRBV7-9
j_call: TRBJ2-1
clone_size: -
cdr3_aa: CASSFPRLASTYNEQFF
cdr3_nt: TGTGCCAGCAGCTTTCCCCGACTAGCGTCAACCTACAATGAGCAGTTCTTC

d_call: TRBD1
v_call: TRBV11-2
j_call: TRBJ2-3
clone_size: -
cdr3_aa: CASSLDRGADTQYF
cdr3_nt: TGTGCCAGCAGCCTGGACAGGGGCGCAGATACGCAGTATTTT

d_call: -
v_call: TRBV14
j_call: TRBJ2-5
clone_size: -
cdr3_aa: CASSPQGRQETQYF
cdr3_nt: TGTGCCAGCAGCCCACAAGGCAGGCAAGAGACCCAGTACTTC

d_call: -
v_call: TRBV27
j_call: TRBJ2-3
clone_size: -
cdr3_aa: CASSLSGGRRTDTQYF
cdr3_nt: TGTGCCAGCAGTTTATCCGGGGGACGCCGCACAGATACGCAGTATTTT

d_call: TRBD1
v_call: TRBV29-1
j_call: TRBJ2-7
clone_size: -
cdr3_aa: CSVEGQGNYEQYF
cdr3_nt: TGCAGCGTTGAGGGACAGGGAAACTACGAGCAGTACTTC

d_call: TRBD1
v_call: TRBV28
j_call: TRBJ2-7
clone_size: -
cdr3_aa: CASSPGQGNYEQYF
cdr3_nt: TGTGCCAGCAGCCCTGGACAGGGAAACTACGAGCAGTACTTC

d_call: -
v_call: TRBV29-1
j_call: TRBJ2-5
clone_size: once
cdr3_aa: CSVGVGEIQETQYF
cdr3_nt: TGCAGCGTTGGTGTAGGAGAAATCCAAGAGACCCAGTACTTC

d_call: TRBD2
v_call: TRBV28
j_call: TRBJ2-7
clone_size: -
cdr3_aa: CASTLAGSSYEQYF
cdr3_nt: TGTGCCAGCACCTTAGCGGGGTCCTCCTACGAGCAGTACTTC

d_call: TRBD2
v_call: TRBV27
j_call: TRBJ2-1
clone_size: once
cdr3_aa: CASSERGPYNEQFF
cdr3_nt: TGTGCCAGCAGTGAGCGGGGGCCTTACAATGAGCAGTTCTTC

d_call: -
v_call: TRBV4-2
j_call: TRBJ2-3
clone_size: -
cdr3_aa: CASSQEASSEADTQYF
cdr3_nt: TGTGCCAGCAGCCAAGAGGCTTCTAGCGAAGCAGATACGCAGTATTTT

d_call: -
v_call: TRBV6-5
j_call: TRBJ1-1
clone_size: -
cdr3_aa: CASSYSNDPPVTEAFF
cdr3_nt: TGTGCCAGCAGTTACTCGAATGACCCCCCGGTCACTGAAGCTTTCTTT

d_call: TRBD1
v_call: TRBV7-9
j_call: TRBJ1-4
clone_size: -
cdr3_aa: CASSLDEAGQGVDEKLFF
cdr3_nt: TGTGCCAGCAGCTTAGACGAGGCGGGACAGGGAGTTGATGAAAAACTGTTTTTT

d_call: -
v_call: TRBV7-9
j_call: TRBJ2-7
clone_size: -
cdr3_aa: CASSSARSLNEQYF
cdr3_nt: TGTGCCAGCAGCTCAGCACGGAGTCTTAACGAGCAGTACTTC

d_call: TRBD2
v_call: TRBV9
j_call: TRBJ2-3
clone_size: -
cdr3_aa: CASSLGLAASTDTQYF
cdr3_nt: TGTGCCAGCAGCTTGGGACTAGCGGCTAGCACAGATACGCAGTATTTT

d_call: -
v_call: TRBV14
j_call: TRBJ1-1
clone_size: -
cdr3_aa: CASSRGRLNTEAFF
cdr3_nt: TGTGCCAGCAGCCGTGGGCGGTTGAACACTGAAGCTTTCTTT

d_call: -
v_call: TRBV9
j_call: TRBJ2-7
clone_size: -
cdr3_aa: CASSQEGASWYEQYF
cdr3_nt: TGTGCCAGCAGTCAGGAGGGGGCAAGTTGGTACGAGCAGTACTTC

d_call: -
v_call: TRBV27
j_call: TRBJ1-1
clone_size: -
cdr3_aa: CASSLSPGTEAFF
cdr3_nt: TGTGCCAGCAGTTTGAGTCCGGGGACTGAAGCTTTCTTT

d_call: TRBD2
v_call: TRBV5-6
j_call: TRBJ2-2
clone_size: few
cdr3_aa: CASSLNVRLADNTGELFF
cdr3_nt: TGTGCCAGCAGCTTGAATGTACGACTAGCGGATAACACCGGGGAGCTGTTTTTT

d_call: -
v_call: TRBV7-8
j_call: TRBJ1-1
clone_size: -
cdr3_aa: CASSPREGTEAFF
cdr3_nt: TGTGCCAGCAGCCCCAGGGAAGGCACTGAAGCTTTCTTT

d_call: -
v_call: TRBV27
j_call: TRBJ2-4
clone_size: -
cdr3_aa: CASSLGGGKNIQYF
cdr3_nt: TGTGCCAGCAGTTTAGGAGGAGGCAAAAACATTCAGTACTTC

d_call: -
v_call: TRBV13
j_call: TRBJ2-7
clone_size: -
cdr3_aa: CASSMTGVRAYEQYF
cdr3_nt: TGTGCCAGCAGCATGACCGGGGTAAGGGCCTACGAGCAGTACTTC

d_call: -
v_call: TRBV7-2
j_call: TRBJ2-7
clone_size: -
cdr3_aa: CASSFPFGGDRVSYEQYF
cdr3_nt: TGTGCCAGCAGCTTTCCGTTCGGAGGGGACAGAGTCTCCTACGAGCAGTACTTC

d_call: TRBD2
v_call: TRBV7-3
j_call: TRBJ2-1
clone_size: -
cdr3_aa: CASSFQPGGDDEQFF
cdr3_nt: TGTGCCAGCAGCTTTCAGCCCGGGGGGGACGATGAGCAGTTCTTC

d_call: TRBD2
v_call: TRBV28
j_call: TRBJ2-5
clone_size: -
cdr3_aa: CASSPITSGEETQYF
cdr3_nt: TGTGCCAGCAGTCCAATCACTAGCGGGGAAGAGACCCAGTACTTC

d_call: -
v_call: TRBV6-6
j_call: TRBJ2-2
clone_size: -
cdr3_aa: CASSYSSTGELFF
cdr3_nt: TGTGCCAGCAGTTACTCGTCCACCGGGGAGCTGTTTTTT

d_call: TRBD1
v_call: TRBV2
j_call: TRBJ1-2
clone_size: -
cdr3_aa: CASSGGDRALNGYTF
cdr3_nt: TGTGCCAGCAGTGGCGGGGACAGGGCTTTGAATGGCTACACCTTC

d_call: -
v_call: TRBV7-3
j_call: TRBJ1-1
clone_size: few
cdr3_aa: CASSLIGQGDTEAFF
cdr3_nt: TGTGCCAGCAGCTTAATAGGGCAGGGAGACACTGAAGCTTTCTTT

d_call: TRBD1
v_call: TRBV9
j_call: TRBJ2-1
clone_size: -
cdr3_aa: CASSPLRTGFREQFF
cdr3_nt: TGTGCCAGCAGCCCCTTGAGGACAGGTTTTCGTGAGCAGTTCTTC

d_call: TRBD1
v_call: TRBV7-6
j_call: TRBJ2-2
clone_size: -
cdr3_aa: CASSFSGDRGSDTGELFF
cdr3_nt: TGTGCCAGCAGCTTTTCCGGGGACAGGGGTAGTGACACCGGGGAGCTGTTTTTT

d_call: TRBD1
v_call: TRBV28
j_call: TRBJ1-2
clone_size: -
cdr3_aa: CASSRDRVYSYGYTF
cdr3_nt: TGTGCCAGCAGTCGGGACAGGGTTTACTCATATGGCTACACCTTC

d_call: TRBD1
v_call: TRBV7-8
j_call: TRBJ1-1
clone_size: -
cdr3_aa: CASSWGQGNTEAFF
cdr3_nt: TGTGCCAGCAGCTGGGGACAGGGGAACACTGAAGCTTTCTTT

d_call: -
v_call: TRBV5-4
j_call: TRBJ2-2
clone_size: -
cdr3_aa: CASSLEDSEVQRELFF
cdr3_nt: TGTGCCAGCAGCTTGGAGGACTCGGAGGTTCAGAGGGAGCTGTTTTTT

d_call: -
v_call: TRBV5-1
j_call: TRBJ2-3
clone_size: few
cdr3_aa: CASRQDAGDTQYF
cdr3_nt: TGCGCCAGCAGACAGGACGCCGGAGATACGCAGTATTTT

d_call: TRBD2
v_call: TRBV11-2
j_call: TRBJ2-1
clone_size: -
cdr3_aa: CASSSAGGFLNEQFF
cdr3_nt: TGTGCCAGCAGCTCAGCGGGGGGCTTTCTCAATGAGCAGTTCTTC

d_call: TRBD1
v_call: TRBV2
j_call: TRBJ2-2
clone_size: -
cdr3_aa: CASRDRGWSTGELFF
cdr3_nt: TGTGCCAGCAGAGACAGGGGATGGTCCACCGGGGAGCTGTTTTTT

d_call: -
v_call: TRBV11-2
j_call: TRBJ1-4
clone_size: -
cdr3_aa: CASSFGEKLFF
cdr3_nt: TGTGCCAGCAGCTTCGGAGAAAAACTGTTTTTT

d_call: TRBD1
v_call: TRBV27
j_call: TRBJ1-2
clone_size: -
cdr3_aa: CASSLSPPTGVLYGYTF
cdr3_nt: TGTGCCAGCAGTTTATCCCCCCCGACAGGGGTCCTCTATGGCTACACCTTC

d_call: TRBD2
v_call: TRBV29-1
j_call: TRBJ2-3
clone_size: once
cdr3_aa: CSVATDGLAASTDTQYF
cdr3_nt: TGCAGCGTTGCCACCGACGGACTAGCGGCTAGCACAGATACGCAGTATTTT

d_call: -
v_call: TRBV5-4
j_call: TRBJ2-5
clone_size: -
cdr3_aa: CASSSPGPSQETQYF
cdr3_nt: TGTGCCAGCAGTTCTCCGGGGCCGAGCCAAGAGACCCAGTACTTC

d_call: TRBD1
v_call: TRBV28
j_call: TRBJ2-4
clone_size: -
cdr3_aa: CAITDREQNIQYF
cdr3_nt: TGTGCCATTACGGACAGGGAGCAAAACATTCAGTACTTC

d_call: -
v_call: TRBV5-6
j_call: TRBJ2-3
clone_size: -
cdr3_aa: CASSLERGNTDTQYF
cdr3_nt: TGTGCCAGCAGCTTGGAACGGGGTAACACAGATACGCAGTATTTT

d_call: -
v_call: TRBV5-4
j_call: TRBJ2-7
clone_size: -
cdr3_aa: CASEEEPGSSYEQYF
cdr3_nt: TGTGCCAGCGAAGAAGAGCCGGGGAGCTCCTACGAGCAGTACTTC

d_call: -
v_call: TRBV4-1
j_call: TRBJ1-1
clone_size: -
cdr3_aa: CASSWGRWETEAFF
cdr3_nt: TGCGCCAGCAGCTGGGGACGGTGGGAGACTGAAGCTTTCTTT

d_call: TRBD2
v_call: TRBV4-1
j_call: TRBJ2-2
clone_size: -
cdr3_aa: CASSQEAGVAGELFF
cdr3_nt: TGCGCCAGCAGCCAAGAGGCGGGAGTGGCCGGGGAGCTGTTTTTT

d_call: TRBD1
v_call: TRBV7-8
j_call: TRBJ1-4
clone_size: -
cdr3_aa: CASSLPDRAEKLFF
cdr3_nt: TGTGCCAGCAGCTTACCGGACAGGGCCGAAAAACTGTTTTTT

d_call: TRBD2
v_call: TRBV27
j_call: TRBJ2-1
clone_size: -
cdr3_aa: CASSLSLGLAGENEQFF
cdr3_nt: TGTGCCAGCAGTTTATCGCTGGGACTAGCGGGAGAGAATGAGCAGTTCTTC

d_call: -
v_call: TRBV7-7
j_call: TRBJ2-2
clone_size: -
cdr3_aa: CASSPSTGELFF
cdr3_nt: TGTGCTAGCAGCCCCAGTACCGGGGAGCTGTTTTTT